The present T cell receptor beta chain was sequenced within a study of T cell repertoires in cytomegalovirus infection (dated by TCRdb to 2018 to 2020). The study in broad terms: Peptide stimulations targeted recently identified HLA-C-restricted CMV epitopes, whose presentation resists viral immunomodulation, together with well-studied HLA-B-restricted epitopes. Donor HLA type was relevant to the analysis, because carriage of CMV infection together with the matching HLA type was indicated by public TCR beta signatures. The investigation overall reported the following: Carriers of CMV infection plus the relevant HLA type were discriminated by the cumulative frequency of public TCR beta family members in the study cohort and in an independent roughly 340-donor cohort. The ex vivo response was dominated by HLA-C-restricted CMV-specific TCR beta clonotypes, which also provided the single most frequent clonotype in two of eight donors.

V and J are trimmed by 7 bases and 1 base, and the gene matches miss 7 bases of the junction. Taken from the germline V gene, the CDR1 and CDR2 loops are MNHEY and SVGEGT. The CDR3 contains 16 residues, cysteine and phenylalanine counted. Only the CDR3 part of the read is kept: 48 bases, read in frame from the first base. The treatment or condition label for this specimen denotes: in vitro stimulation with specific CMV peptide epitopes to enrich CMV-specific T cells. Sequencing used an Illumina HiSeq 1500. TCRdb reworked the public reads: Q25 trimming with fastp, MiXCR clone assembly, productive beta chains retained. Each CDR3 protein appears once, grouped with its most common genes and DNA. The sample table contains approximately 390,000 distinct CDR3 sequences; only one count was recorded for about 35% of them. The ten biggest clones cover roughly 14% of the sample. Of note for this clonotype: What this receptor recognizes is not known. No much larger clone exists at a distance of one base, and base qualities are not known.

The receptor was derived from a human donor in good health (CMV status not recorded). Some clones in this sample may be carry-over from other donors' samples. The starting material was cultured PBMCs, obtained from culture after CMV antigen stimulation. The sequence is built from TRBV6-2 or TRBV6-3 and TRBJ2-2; 9 nucleotides in the junction match TRBD2. The sequence in DNA is TGTGCCAGCAAGGTAGGACTAGCGCTGAACACCGGGGAGCTGTTTTTT. Its amino acids are CASKVGLALNTGELFF.